The 22 T cell receptor beta chains below all came from one sample that was sequenced in a study of blood T cell repertoires in COVID-19. Profiled with immunoSEQ multiplex PCR; TCRdb holds only in-frame clones, not every one. This sample has 350,000 to 450,000 clones, with 80% to 85% found just once. The material sequenced was PBMCs or T cells enriched from blood (not recorded which). The receptors were gathered from a woman aged 45-59 years who had recovered from COVID-19.

The chain is built from TRBV7-8 and TRBJ2-7; D is uncertain. V was shortened by 1 base and J by 6 bases, with 16 bases between the two germline ends. CDR1 and CDR2 (germline): SGHVS, FQNEAQ. The CDR3 consists of 15 residues. The CDR3 here is CASSLVGLDAAEQYF. CDR3 bases: TGTGCCAGCAGCTTAGTCGGTCTAGATGCCGCCGAGCAGTACTTC. Full variable domain (outside the CDR3, taken from reference TRBV7-8 and TRBJ2-7): GAGVSQSPRYKVAKRGQDVALRCDPISGHVSLFWYQQALGQGPEFLTYFQNEAQLDKSGLPSDRFFAERPEGSVSTLKIQRTQQEDSAVYLCASSLVGLDAAEQYFGPGTRLTVT.

The chain carries TRBV30 and TRBJ1-1; possible D gene TRBD1, 5 bases. Per germline, CDR1 GTSNPN and CDR2 SVGIG (reference sequence). The CDR3 extends over 15 amino acids. Trimming shortened V by 0 bases and J by 0 bases, and 11 bases separated the two germline ends. In nucleotides, the CDR3 is TGTGCCTGGAGTGTAGGAGGGGTGCTGAACACTGAAGCTTTCTTT. This encodes CAWSVGGVLNTEAFF. Complete variable domain (other parts from reference TRBV30 and TRBJ1-1): SQTIHQWPATLVQPVGSPLSLECTVEGTSNPNLYWYRQAAGRGLQLLFYSVGIGQISSEVPQNLSASRPQDRQFILSSKKLLLSDSGFYLCAWSVGGVLNTEAFFGQGTRLTVV.

Notes on this clone: This same CDR3 is encoded by further DNA sequences in the sample. The rearrangement joins TRBV4-3 to TRBJ1-2; 11 bases match TRBD1. Germline loops: CDR1 LGHNA, CDR2 YSLEER. V lost 1 base and J lost 8; bases outside the gene matches: 6. The CDR3 sequence is 15 residues long. The CDR3 bases are TGCGCCAGCAGCCAAGCTGGACAGGGGGCGCGGGGCTACACCTTC. It encodes CASSQAGQGARGYTF.

In DNA form, the CDR3 reads TGCGCCAGCAGCTTGCAGGGGGCGGATGAGCAGTTCTTC. Amino acids: CASSLQGADEQFF. This chain joins TRBV5-1 and TRBJ2-1, with 8 bases that match TRBD1. The CDR3 totals 13 residues. V lost 1 base to trimming and J lost 8 bases; unmatched junction nucleotides: 2. In germline, CDR1 is SGHRS, CDR2 YFSETQ.

This clone showed up just once. V gene TRBV3-1 (or the pseudogene TRBV3-2) combines with J gene TRBJ1-2, with TRBD1 matching over 7 bases. This CDR3 contains 14 residues. The J segment lost 8 bases and the V segment lost 3 bases, leaving 9 bases of the junction unmatched. Germline CDR1 and CDR2: LGHDT and YNNKEL (reference sequence). DNA of the CDR3: TGTGCCAGCAGCCAGGGAGTAGGGGGCGAGGGCTACACCTTC. Translated: CASSQGVGGEGYTF.

In this sample, this clone turned up once. The rearrangement joins TRBV9 to TRBJ2-7; no definite D call. This CDR3 region has 14 residues. V was cut by 0 bases and J by 4 bases, with 11 bases left in between. Germline assignment: CDR1 SGDLS and CDR2 YYNGEE. The CDR3 coding sequence is TGTGCCAGCAGCGTAGGACAAGAACGTTACGAGCAGTACTTC. Its translation is CASSVGQERYEQYF. The entire variable domain, with the rest obtained from reference TRBV9 and TRBJ2-7, is as follows: DSGVTQTPKHLITATGQRVTLRCSPRSGDLSVYWYQQSLDQGLQFLIQYYNGEERAKGNILERFSAQQFPDLHSELNLSSLELGDSALYFCASSVGQERYEQYFGPGTRLTVT.

The V call is TRBV5-6, the J call TRBJ1-1; 7 bases match TRBD1. CDR3 length equals 16 residues. Trimming took 0 bases from V and 1 from J; bases not matched to a gene: 6. Per the germline V gene, CDR1 is SGHDT and CDR2 is YYEEEE. The CDR3 nucleotides are TGTGCCAGCAGCTTGGATTCGTGGACAGGGAACACTGAAGCTTTCTTT. This codes for CASSLDSWTGNTEAFF.

This clone was detected only a few times. This chain joins TRBV5-1 and TRBJ1-5, with a possible D match to TRBD1 (5 bases). The V and J ends lost 0 bases and 6 bases respectively, with 10 bases between them. Per germline, CDR1 SGHRS and CDR2 YFSETQ. The CDR3 covers 14 residues. The CDR3 sequence: CASSLEGQGQPQHF. The CDR3 nucleotides are TGCGCCAGCAGCTTGGAGGGTCAGGGTCAGCCCCAGCATTTT.

This clone was picked up a small number of times. This chain uses TRBV6-2 or TRBV6-3 with TRBJ1-1; a weak D match, TRBD1 (6 bases). The CDR3 runs to 14 residues. The ends were cut back, 4 bases at V and 4 bases at J, with 13 bases in the middle. Germline lookup yields CDR1 MNHEY and CDR2 SVGEGT. The CDR3 region has the DNA TGTGCCAGCAGTTTCAGGGGCCGGAGCACTGAAGCTTTCTTT. This encodes CASSFRGRSTEAFF.

This clone was recorded a few times. Other DNA sequences in the same sample also yield this CDR3. This sequence joins TRBV4-3 and TRBJ2-5; TRBD1 agrees at 7 bases. CDR1 is LGHNA, CDR2 YSLEER, per germline. V was clipped by 1 base and J by 3 bases; unmatched bases: 2. The CDR3 extends over 14 amino acids. The CDR3 bases are TGCGCCAGCAGCCAAGCGACAGGGAAAGAGACCCAGTACTTC. Translation: CASSQATGKETQYF.

The chain has TRBV30 and TRBJ2-7, with a tentative D call TRBD2 (7 bases). Germline lookup yields CDR1 GTSNPN and CDR2 SVGIG (reference sequence). CDR3 length: 15 amino acids. The V and J ends lost 1 base and 0 bases respectively, with 13 bases between them. CDR3 DNA: TGTGCCTGGAGTGCCAACCGGGGGGCCTCCTACGAGCAGTACTTC. Translation: CAWSANRGASYEQYF.

This chain links TRBV7-2 with TRBJ1-1; 7 nucleotides line up with TRBD1. CDR3 length: 15 residues. From germline, CDR1 is SGHTA and CDR2 FQGNSA. V dropped 0 bases and J dropped 5; count of bases not matched to a gene: 6. The chain's CDR3 is CASSLAQGGWTEAFF. As DNA, the CDR3 is TGTGCCAGCAGCTTAGCGCAGGGGGGATGGACTGAAGCTTTCTTT.

The V call is TRBV27, the J call TRBJ2-7; TRBD1 matches at 9 bases. This CDR3 is 16 amino acids long. The trim removed 2 bases at V and 5 bases at J, leaving 10 bases unmatched. Germline V gives CDR1 MNHEY, CDR2 SMNVEV (reference sequence). CDR3: CASSLGFRDRAHEQYF. The CDR3 coding sequence is TGTGCCAGCAGTTTAGGGTTCCGGGACAGGGCTCACGAGCAGTACTTC.

This chain joins TRBV9 and TRBJ1-6, with D unresolved. V was pared by 4 bases and J by 9 bases, with 17 bases between. CDR1 and CDR2 (germline): SGDLS, YYNGEE. This CDR3 spans 15 amino acids. CDR3 loop: CASSPSGPQASPLHF. The DNA of the CDR3 is TGTGCCAGCAGCCCTTCTGGGCCCCAGGCTTCACCCCTCCACTTT.

This clone was detected only once. V gene TRBV5-4 combines with J gene TRBJ2-1; TRBD1 matches 8 bases. The junction had 3 bases not matched to a gene; V was cut back by 4 bases and J by 0 bases. Germline V CDR1 and CDR2: SGHNT, YYREEE (reference sequence). The CDR3 is 15 residues long. For the CDR3, the DNA is TGTGCCAGCAGCACCGGACAGGGCTCCTACAATGAGCAGTTCTTC. Residues: CASSTGQGSYNEQFF.

In its sample, this clone was seen a few times. V gene TRBV6-5 combines with J gene TRBJ1-5; D not certain. CDR1 and CDR2 from the germline V gene are MNHEY and SVGAGI. The CDR3 has 14 amino acids. The germline V and J ends were trimmed by 5 bases and 3 bases, with 11 bases remaining between them. In DNA, the CDR3 is TGTGCCAGCAGTCCTGGGCCTACCAATCAGCCCCAGCATTTT. It specifies CASSPGPTNQPQHF.

The CDR3 nucleotides are TGTGCCAGCAGATCGACAGGGAGAGAGAACACTGAAGCTTTCTTT. Translation gives CASRSTGRENTEAFF. The chain links TRBV6-5 to TRBJ1-1; TRBD1 matches 7 bases. The V gene's germline CDR1 is MNHEY and CDR2 SVGAGI. Unmatched junction bases numbered 8, after V lost 6 bases and J lost 1 base. The CDR3 runs to 15 residues.

CDR3 sequence reads: CASSRGLDSTNTEAFF. The DNA of the CDR3 is TGTGCCAGCAGCCGCGGATTGGACTCCACGAACACTGAAGCTTTCTTT. This rearrangement joins TRBV7-9 to TRBJ1-1, with D uncertain. This CDR3 region has 16 residues. Looked up from germline, CDR1 is SEHNR and CDR2 is FQNEAQ (reference sequence). V shed 5 bases and J shed 1 base, with 17 bases lying between them.

The rearrangement joins TRBV19 to TRBJ2-5, with 7 bases that match TRBD2. This CDR3 contains 14 residues. Germline lookup yields CDR1 LNHDA and CDR2 SQIVND (reference sequence). Trimming cost V 6 bases and J 5 bases; bases outside gene matches: 9. Here the CDR3 reads CASSAGVDGETQYF. CDR3 in DNA: TGTGCCAGTAGCGCGGGAGTCGATGGGGAGACCCAGTACTTC.

This sequence joins TRBV6-2 or TRBV6-3 and TRBJ2-1; maybe TRBD1 (6 bases). Trimming cost V 2 bases and J 5 bases, with 10 bases left between them. CDR3 size: 14 residues. Germline V gives CDR1 MNHEY, CDR2 SVGEGT. The CDR3 loop reads CASSYRAGDNEQFF. CDR3 in DNA: TGTGCCAGCAGTTACAGGGCAGGGGACAATGAGCAGTTCTTC.

This clone was observed a few times. The CDR3 loop reads CASSTQENTEAFF. The CDR3 DNA sequence: TGTGCCAGCTCAACCCAGGAGAACACTGAAGCTTTCTTT. The chain joins TRBV18 to TRBJ1-1; D is uncertain. There are 13 residues in the CDR3. From germline, CDR1 is KGHSH and CDR2 LQKENI. The V gene lost 5 bases and the J gene lost 1 base, with 8 bases spanning the gap.

This clone was observed a few times. CDR3 protein: CAYLSGPYEQYF. For the CDR3, the DNA is TGTGCCTATCTCAGCGGTCCCTACGAGCAGTACTTC. This chain links TRBV30 with TRBJ2-7; tentative D call: TRBD2 (5 bases). Germline CDR1 and CDR2: GTSNPN and SVGIG (reference sequence). Trimming removed 7 bases from V and 2 bases from J, with 12 bases in between. The CDR3 consists of 12 residues.